This TCR beta chain is from a study of Ad26.COV2.S vaccination and SARS-CoV-2 variants. Overall study context: Ad26.COV2.S was injected intramuscularly once or twice, 56 days apart.

The method was immunoSEQ multiplex PCR; TCRdb's version includes in-frame clones alone and lacks a portion of them. The sample includes some 640,000 clones, 89% seen only once; the top ten take about 1.5%. Treatment indicated: around 19 received Ad26.COV2.S at low or high dose, single or two shots; roughly 5 received placebo; per-sample allocation not given. The study sampled participants on day 63 after the first vaccine or placebo injection. This person who donated was an adult of 18-55 years in Boston. As its vector, the vaccine had Ad26, which expressed Wuhan-strain SARS-CoV-2 spike. Germline V gives CDR1 SGHNT, CDR2 YYREEE (reference sequence). The CDR3 sequence is 16 residues long. The V end was cut by 1 base, the J end by 4 bases, with 17 bases between.

The receptor was isolated from a person aged 18-65 years who received the Ad26.COV2.S COVID-19 vaccine or a placebo. The source material was peripheral blood, sampled in a trial of Ad26.COV2.S vaccine versus placebo. The chain carries TRBV5-4 and TRBJ1-2, with D possibly matching TRBD1 (5 bases). Here the CDR3 DNA reads TGTGCCAGCAGCTTGATGGCAGGGCTAAACCCCTATGGCTACACCTTC. Translating gives CASSLMAGLNPYGYTF.